This is a list of T cell receptor beta chains from one sample in a study of shared clonotypes between healthy human individuals. Sequencing used immunoSEQ multiplex PCR; TCRdb keeps in-frame clones, though not all of them. The table has about 2 million clones, roughly 94% seen once. The sample taken for sequencing was naive CD8+ T cells sorted from blood. The receptors here all came from a man aged 18 to 29 in good health. The CDR3 runs from the conserved cysteine through the conserved F or W. Fields, in order: V gene, J gene, clone size, D gene, CDR3 protein, CDR3 DNA. The D gene is left open where the match is weak. For some rows the clone size is stated as once, few or many, or as a class when expanded; others skip it.

V gene: TRBV9; J gene: TRBJ1-2; clone size: few; D gene: TRBD1; CDR3 protein: CASSDRPGTGYGYTF; CDR3 DNA: TGTGCCAGCAGCGACCGTCCCGGGACAGGTTATGGCTACACCTTC
V gene: TRBV29-1; J gene: TRBJ2-5; clone size: once; D gene: -; CDR3 protein: CSGDDPDSETQYF; CDR3 DNA: TGCAGCGGTGATGACCCGGACTCAGAGACCCAGTACTTC
V gene: TRBV6-1; J gene: TRBJ2-1; clone size: -; D gene: TRBD2; CDR3 protein: CASSEPPGGPYNEQFF; CDR3 DNA: TGTGCCAGCAGTGAACCCCCGGGGGGGCCATACAATGAGCAGTTCTTC
V gene: TRBV6-5; J gene: TRBJ2-1; clone size: -; D gene: -; CDR3 protein: CASSYLGQYNEQFF; CDR3 DNA: TGTGCCAGCAGTTACTTAGGTCAGTACAATGAGCAGTTCTTC
V gene: TRBV29-1; J gene: TRBJ2-5; clone size: -; D gene: -; CDR3 protein: CSADTGAGETQYF; CDR3 DNA: TGCAGCGCCGATACGGGGGCGGGAGAGACCCAGTACTTC
V gene: TRBV6-5; J gene: TRBJ1-2; clone size: -; D gene: -; CDR3 protein: CASSYSVGADGYTF; CDR3 DNA: TGTGCCAGCAGTTACAGTGTCGGGGCAGATGGCTACACCTTC
V gene: TRBV5-4; J gene: TRBJ1-2; clone size: -; D gene: -; CDR3 protein: CASSEDRSNYGYTF; CDR3 DNA: TGTGCCAGCAGCGAGGACAGATCTAACTATGGCTACACCTTC
V gene: TRBV5-4; J gene: TRBJ1-1; clone size: -; D gene: -; CDR3 protein: CASSFDRYPEAFF; CDR3 DNA: TGTGCCAGCAGCTTTGACCGGTACCCTGAAGCTTTCTTT
V gene: TRBV7-9; J gene: TRBJ2-2; clone size: -; D gene: -; CDR3 protein: CASSFLLREHTGELFF; CDR3 DNA: TGTGCCAGCAGCTTTCTCCTACGGGAGCACACCGGGGAGCTGTTTTTT
V gene: TRBV7-2; J gene: TRBJ2-1; clone size: -; D gene: -; CDR3 protein: CASSFPGESDEQFF; CDR3 DNA: TGTGCCAGCAGCTTCCCGGGAGAGAGTGATGAGCAGTTCTTC
V gene: TRBV27; J gene: TRBJ2-7; clone size: -; D gene: TRBD1; CDR3 protein: CASSFSQGAEWYEQYF; CDR3 DNA: TGTGCCAGCAGTTTCTCACAGGGGGCTGAGTGGTACGAGCAGTACTTC
V gene: TRBV5-6; J gene: TRBJ1-2; clone size: -; D gene: -; CDR3 protein: CASSLGGAGYTF; CDR3 DNA: TGTGCCAGCAGCTTAGGAGGGGCGGGCTACACCTTC
V gene: TRBV11-2; J gene: TRBJ2-2; clone size: -; D gene: -; CDR3 protein: CASSYEPRGGELFF; CDR3 DNA: TGTGCCAGCAGCTATGAACCCAGGGGTGGGGAGCTGTTTTTT
V gene: TRBV29-1; J gene: TRBJ1-2; clone size: -; D gene: TRBD1; CDR3 protein: CSAAGQGGYGYTF; CDR3 DNA: TGCAGCGCCGCCGGACAGGGGGGCTATGGCTACACCTTC
V gene: TRBV5-4; J gene: TRBJ1-2; clone size: few; D gene: -; CDR3 protein: CASSNDNYGYTF; CDR3 DNA: TGTGCCAGCAGCAATGACAACTATGGCTACACCTTC
V gene: TRBV2; J gene: TRBJ2-7; clone size: -; D gene: TRBD2; CDR3 protein: CASRRPSGAYEQYF; CDR3 DNA: TGTGCCAGCAGAAGGCCTAGCGGGGCCTACGAGCAGTACTTC
V gene: TRBV6-1; J gene: TRBJ1-1; clone size: -; D gene: -; CDR3 protein: CASKTVMNTEAFF; CDR3 DNA: TGTGCCAGCAAGACAGTGATGAACACTGAAGCTTTCTTT
V gene: TRBV15; J gene: TRBJ2-3; clone size: -; D gene: TRBD1; CDR3 protein: CATSRDGTGGDTDTQYF; CDR3 DNA: TGTGCCACCAGCAGAGATGGGACAGGGGGGGACACAGATACGCAGTATTTT
V gene: TRBV6-1; J gene: TRBJ1-1; clone size: few; D gene: -; CDR3 protein: CASSVGFSGHNTEAFF; CDR3 DNA: TGTGCCAGCAGTGTCGGATTCTCGGGACATAACACTGAAGCTTTCTTT
V gene: TRBV10-2; J gene: TRBJ1-6; clone size: -; D gene: -; CDR3 protein: CASSEATGSGSPLHF; CDR3 DNA: TGCGCCAGCAGTGAGGCCACAGGATCTGGTTCACCCCTCCACTTT
V gene: TRBV5-4; J gene: TRBJ2-7; clone size: -; D gene: -; CDR3 protein: CASSIGMDYEQYF; CDR3 DNA: TGTGCCAGCAGCATCGGGATGGACTACGAGCAGTACTTC
V gene: TRBV9; J gene: TRBJ1-1; clone size: -; D gene: -; CDR3 protein: CASSVEGGYEAFF; CDR3 DNA: TGTGCCAGCAGCGTTGAAGGGGGGTATGAAGCTTTCTTT
V gene: TRBV7-8; J gene: TRBJ1-6; clone size: -; D gene: TRBD1; CDR3 protein: CASSLLTGVSNSPLHF; CDR3 DNA: TGTGCCAGCAGCCTACTAACAGGGGTCAGTAATTCACCCCTCCACTTT
V gene: TRBV15; J gene: TRBJ2-1; clone size: -; D gene: -; CDR3 protein: CATSRDRGVYNEQFF; CDR3 DNA: TGTGCCACCAGCAGAGATAGGGGGGTCTACAATGAGCAGTTCTTC
V gene: TRBV7-9; J gene: TRBJ1-4; clone size: -; D gene: -; CDR3 protein: CASSFDGEKLFF; CDR3 DNA: TGTGCCAGCAGCTTTGATGGAGAAAAACTGTTTTTT
V gene: TRBV9; J gene: TRBJ1-3; clone size: -; D gene: TRBD1; CDR3 protein: CASSAEGASGNTIYF; CDR3 DNA: TGTGCCAGCAGCGCCGAGGGGGCCTCTGGAAACACCATATATTTT
V gene: TRBV4-3; J gene: TRBJ2-7; clone size: -; D gene: -; CDR3 protein: CASSQDAGLPTYQQYF; CDR3 DNA: TGCGCCAGCAGCCAAGACGCGGGACTTCCCACCTACCAGCAGTACTTC
V gene: TRBV19; J gene: TRBJ1-3; clone size: -; D gene: TRBD1; CDR3 protein: CANSRDRGLSGNTIYF; CDR3 DNA: TGTGCCAACTCCCGGGACAGGGGTCTCTCTGGAAACACCATATATTTT
V gene: TRBV6-6; J gene: TRBJ2-4; clone size: -; D gene: TRBD2; CDR3 protein: CASREIAGIAKNIQYF; CDR3 DNA: TGTGCCAGCAGGGAGATAGCGGGGATAGCCAAAAACATTCAGTACTTC
V gene: TRBV4-3; J gene: TRBJ1-1; clone size: -; D gene: -; CDR3 protein: CASSPGENTEAFF; CDR3 DNA: TGCGCCAGCAGCCCAGGGGAGAACACTGAAGCTTTCTTT
V gene: TRBV5-4; J gene: TRBJ2-7; clone size: -; D gene: TRBD2; CDR3 protein: CASSLLAGGIESYEQYF; CDR3 DNA: TGTGCCAGCAGCTTGCTAGCGGGAGGGATAGAATCCTACGAGCAGTACTTC
V gene: TRBV11-2; J gene: TRBJ2-7; clone size: -; D gene: -; CDR3 protein: CASSADRFGPYEQYF; CDR3 DNA: TGTGCCAGCAGCGCAGACAGGTTTGGTCCCTACGAGCAGTACTTC
V gene: TRBV4-3; J gene: TRBJ1-1; clone size: -; D gene: -; CDR3 protein: CASSHTTGTLGAFF; CDR3 DNA: TGCGCCAGCAGCCACACCACCGGGACCCTTGGGGCTTTCTTT
V gene: TRBV2; J gene: TRBJ1-5; clone size: -; D gene: -; CDR3 protein: CASSYSSWGNQPQHF; CDR3 DNA: TGTGCCAGCAGTTACAGTTCCTGGGGCAATCAGCCCCAGCATTTT
V gene: TRBV2; J gene: TRBJ2-6; clone size: -; D gene: -; CDR3 protein: CAVLGTARASGANVLTF; CDR3 DNA: TGTGCCGTATTGGGGACGGCGCGTGCTTCTGGGGCCAACGTCCTGACTTTC
V gene: TRBV5-4; J gene: TRBJ2-1; clone size: -; D gene: -; CDR3 protein: CASSLDYNEQFF; CDR3 DNA: TGTGCCAGCAGCCTTGACTATAATGAGCAGTTCTTC
V gene: TRBV14; J gene: TRBJ2-5; clone size: -; D gene: TRBD1; CDR3 protein: CASSQDRGRSETQYF; CDR3 DNA: TGTGCCAGCAGCCAAGACAGGGGGCGGTCAGAGACCCAGTACTTC
V gene: TRBV19; J gene: TRBJ1-5; clone size: once; D gene: TRBD1; CDR3 protein: CASSRQGNQPQHF; CDR3 DNA: TGTGCCAGTAGTAGACAGGGGAATCAGCCCCAGCATTTT
V gene: TRBV7-9; J gene: TRBJ1-1; clone size: -; D gene: -; CDR3 protein: CASSPKGFLYTEAFF; CDR3 DNA: TGTGCCAGCAGCCCGAAGGGGTTCTTATACACTGAAGCTTTCTTT
V gene: TRBV14; J gene: TRBJ1-2; clone size: -; D gene: TRBD1; CDR3 protein: CASSQLFTGANYGYTF; CDR3 DNA: TGTGCCAGCAGCCAACTTTTTACAGGGGCTAACTATGGCTACACCTTC
V gene: TRBV6-6; J gene: TRBJ2-7; clone size: -; D gene: -; CDR3 protein: CASSYGGTAYEQYF; CDR3 DNA: TGTGCCAGCAGTTACGGGGGGACCGCCTACGAGCAGTACTTC
V gene: TRBV10-2; J gene: TRBJ2-2; clone size: -; D gene: -; CDR3 protein: CASSVGAYTGELFF; CDR3 DNA: TGCGCCAGCAGTGTTGGGGCTTACACCGGGGAGCTGTTTTTT
V gene: TRBV7-9; J gene: TRBJ2-5; clone size: -; D gene: TRBD1; CDR3 protein: CASSFPPRDREETQYF; CDR3 DNA: TGTGCCAGCAGCTTCCCACCCCGGGACAGGGAAGAGACCCAGTACTTC
V gene: TRBV5-6; J gene: TRBJ2-7; clone size: -; D gene: -; CDR3 protein: CASSLGPSAYEQYF; CDR3 DNA: TGTGCCAGCAGCTTAGGGCCTAGCGCCTACGAGCAGTACTTC
V gene: TRBV18; J gene: TRBJ2-7; clone size: few; D gene: -; CDR3 protein: CASSPLAVGSYEQYF; CDR3 DNA: TGTGCCAGCTCACCCCTGGCGGTGGGCTCCTACGAGCAGTACTTC
V gene: TRBV28; J gene: TRBJ1-1; clone size: -; D gene: -; CDR3 protein: CASSPHLNTEAFF; CDR3 DNA: TGTGCCAGCAGTCCCCATCTAAACACTGAAGCTTTCTTT
V gene: TRBV12-5; J gene: TRBJ2-7; clone size: -; D gene: -; CDR3 protein: CASGSSGQTYEQYF; CDR3 DNA: TGTGCTAGTGGTTCCTCCGGACAGACTTACGAGCAGTACTTC
V gene: TRBV10-3; J gene: TRBJ1-5; clone size: -; D gene: -; CDR3 protein: CAISDPGDSNQPQHF; CDR3 DNA: TGTGCCATCAGTGATCCAGGGGATAGCAATCAGCCCCAGCATTTT
V gene: TRBV13; J gene: TRBJ2-7; clone size: -; D gene: -; CDR3 protein: CASSYIDRTYEQYF; CDR3 DNA: TGTGCCAGCAGTTACATTGACAGAACCTACGAGCAGTACTTC
V gene: TRBV5-4; J gene: TRBJ1-1; clone size: -; D gene: -; CDR3 protein: CASSLTVNTEAFF; CDR3 DNA: TGTGCCAGCAGCTTGACAGTGAACACTGAAGCTTTCTTT